The sequence of this T cell receptor beta chain was determined in a study of cytomegalovirus exposure and HLA in healthy donors. Broader study findings: Most observed TCR sequences were rare, whereas some public TCRs were detected in many donors. CMV antigen specificity was confirmed in vitro for a few CMV-associated chains. First-cohort TCR clusters tended to co-occur in the approximately 130 validation repertoires, a later analysis found.

As regards this clone: Its antigen is undetermined.

Profiled with immunoSEQ multiplex PCR; TCRdb holds only in-frame clones, not every one. Of 110,000 to 150,000 clones in the sample, about 94% are singletons; the top ten hold 1.5% to 2%. The length of the CDR3 is 15 residues. CDR1 SGHNT and CDR2 YYREEE come from the germline V gene (reference sequence). Trimming cost V 4 bases and J 4 bases, with 14 bases left between them. V is TRBV5-4 and J is TRBJ2-2; D perhaps matches TRBD2 (6 bases). The sequenced material came from PBMCs. The sequence was collected from a man between 18 and 29 years old in good health and CMV-seropositive. The CDR3 DNA follows: TGTGCCAGCAGCCAGGGAGGACCTGGCACCGGGGAGCTGTTTTTT. The encoded protein is CASSQGGPGTGELFF.